This T cell receptor beta chain stems from a study of PD-L1 blockade in urothelial cancer. Overall study context: Between 0 and 3 prior chemotherapy regimens had been given to patients. Blood yielded a median of around 150,000 T cells per sample.

This clone was seen just once. Measured with immunoSEQ multiplex PCR; TCRdb has only the in-frame clones, and not every one. The sample includes about 130,000 clones, about 83% seen only once; the top ten take approximately 2.4%. The sample's time point: peripheral blood 6 weeks after treatment start. For each patient, 1 to 8 samples were obtained, pretreatment and on-treatment. CDR1 SGHTA and CDR2 FQGTGA come from the germline V gene. The CDR3 consists of 15 residues. Germline trimming cut 2 bases from V and 8 bases from J; bases unmatched to any gene: 5. This specimen consisted of PBMCs, obtained around atezolizumab (anti-PD-L1) treatment. The chain recombines TRBV7-3 with TRBJ2-1, with 11 bases that match TRBD2. This TCR was recovered from a middle-aged man with urothelial cancer. CDR3 loop: CASSLQTSGIDEQFF. DNA for the CDR3: TGTGCCAGCAGCTTACAGACTAGCGGGATCGATGAGCAGTTCTTC.